The 27 T cell receptor beta chains below all came from one sample that was sequenced in a study of siplizumab effects on memory and regulatory T cells. Method: immunoSEQ multiplex PCR; TCRdb's copy keeps in-frame clones and lacks some. The sample lists some 100,000 clones; 95% to 97% were seen once. Sequenced input: naive CD4+ T cells sorted from blood. Source of these receptors: a human donor in good health.

The chain joins TRBV20-1 to TRBJ2-7; unclear D gene. V was shortened by 2 bases and J by 7 bases, with 9 bases between the two germline ends. This CDR3 contains 11 residues. From germline, CDR1 is DFQATT and CDR2 SNEGSKA (reference sequence). CDR3 DNA sequence: TGCAGTGCTAGAAGTCCTACAGAGCAGTACTTC. Its protein product is CSARSPTEQYF.

This chain connects TRBV10-3 to TRBJ1-4, with D tentatively TRBD1 (5 bases). Trimming pared 4 bases from V and 8 bases from J, leaving 11 bases between. CDR1 is ENHRY, CDR2 SYGVKD, per germline. There are 13 residues in the CDR3. For the CDR3, the DNA is TGTGCCATCAGTGGTCAGGGAGGAGAAAAACTGTTTTTT. Its protein product is CAISGQGGEKLFF.

V and J are TRBV14 and TRBJ1-2; D remains unclear. CDR3 length equals 15 residues. V lost 4 bases, J lost 4 bases, and 16 bases lay in between. CDR1 and CDR2 from the germline V gene are SGHDN and FVKESK. DNA for the CDR3: TGTGCCAGCAGCCCCAGAGGAGGTCTTTTCTATGGCTACACCTTC. Translating gives CASSPRGGLFYGYTF.

In its sample, this clone was seen once. The gene calls are TRBV5-4 and TRBJ2-1; 8 nucleotides agree with TRBD2. There are 15 residues in the CDR3. J lost 8 bases, V lost 7 bases, and 14 bases had no gene match. Germline CDR1 is SGHNT and CDR2 is YYREEE (reference sequence). The CDR3 reads CASRYPGGPLDEQFF. CDR3 nucleotide sequence: TGTGCCAGCCGCTATCCGGGGGGGCCGCTCGATGAGCAGTTCTTC. The complete variable domain, with remaining parts taken from reference TRBV5-4 and TRBJ2-1, reads ETGVTQSPTHLIKTRGQQVTLRCSSQSGHNTVSWYQQALGQGPQFIFQYYREEENGRGNFPPRFSGLQFPNYSSELNVNALELDDSALYLCASRYPGGPLDEQFFGPGTRLTVL.

The rearrangement links TRBV27 to TRBJ1-1; 12 bases are a match to TRBD1. CDR1 MNHEY and CDR2 SMNVEV come from the germline V gene (reference sequence). The trim removed 4 bases at V and 8 bases at J, leaving 11 bases unmatched. This CDR3 is built from 16 residues. The CDR3 here is CASSWDRGPLRSEAFF. Here the CDR3 DNA reads TGTGCCAGCAGTTGGGACAGGGGGCCACTTCGGTCCGAAGCTTTCTTT.

V and J are TRBV5-1 and TRBJ1-2; 9 bases agree with TRBD1. The CDR3 extends over 14 amino acids. J lost 3 bases, V lost 3 bases, and 3 bases had no gene match. Germline V lookup: CDR1 SGHRS, CDR2 YFSETQ. DNA for the CDR3: TGCGCCAGCAGCTGGGACAGGGCAGACTATGGCTACACCTTC. It translates to CASSWDRADYGYTF.

This sequence joins TRBV10-3 and TRBJ2-2; the match to TRBD2 covers 9 bases. The V gene's germline CDR1 is ENHRY and CDR2 SYGVKD. V was clipped by 4 bases and J by 6 bases; unmatched bases: 6. The CDR3 covers 15 residues. The CDR3 is CAISGAGGGAGELFF. DNA for the CDR3: TGTGCCATCAGTGGAGCGGGGGGCGGCGCCGGGGAGCTGTTTTTT.

The chain has TRBV19 and TRBJ1-5, with D possibly being TRBD1 (5 bases). The germline V gene encodes CDR1 LNHDA and CDR2 SQIVND (reference sequence). Between the trimmed V and J ends, which lost 3 bases and 2 bases, there was a span of 17 bases. The CDR3 covers 17 residues. In nucleotides, the CDR3 is TGTGCCAGTAGTATTGGGGCCGGCCATCTGGGCAATCAGCCCCAGCATTTT. Translating it yields CASSIGAGHLGNQPQHF. Together with reference TRBV19 and TRBJ1-5, the CDR3 gives the full variable domain: DGGITQSPKYLFRKEGQNVTLSCEQNLNHDAMYWYRQDPGQGLRLIYYSQIVNDFQKGDIAEGYSVSREKKESFPLTVTSAQKNPTAFYLCASSIGAGHLGNQPQHFGDGTRLSIL.

This chain joins TRBV6-5 and TRBJ2-7; D possibly corresponds to TRBD2 (5 bases). This CDR3 spans 14 amino acids. Trimming removed 0 bases from V and 4 bases from J, with 10 bases in between. Germline loops: CDR1 MNHEY, CDR2 SVGAGI. CDR3 in amino acids: CASSYSADTYEQYF. CDR3 bases: TGTGCCAGCAGTTACTCAGCGGATACATACGAGCAGTACTTC.

The chain is built from TRBV7-2 and TRBJ2-7; D uncertain. This CDR3 is 11 amino acids long. Trimming took off 2 bases at V and 3 bases at J, with 2 bases between the two ends. Germline CDR1 SGHTA, CDR2 FQGNSA. CDR3 region: CASSLIYEQYF. The CDR3 region has the DNA TGTGCCAGCAGCTTAATCTACGAGCAGTACTTC.

The chain is built from TRBV29-1 and TRBJ1-2; no reliable D call. CDR1 is SQVTM, CDR2 ANQGSEA, per germline. This CDR3 comprises 13 residues. Trimming took off 4 bases at V and 4 bases at J, with 13 bases between the two ends. This chain's CDR3 is CSVVEEGGYGYTF. In DNA form, the CDR3 reads TGCAGCGTTGTAGAGGAGGGAGGCTATGGCTACACCTTC. Full variable domain (remainder filled in from reference TRBV29-1 and TRBJ1-2): SAVISQKPSRDICQRGTSLTIQCQVDSQVTMMFWYRQQPGQSLTLIATANQGSEATYESGFVIDKFPISRPNLTFSTLTVSNMSPEDSSIYLCSVVEEGGYGYTFGSGTRLTVV.

The V call is TRBV30, the J call TRBJ1-5; D is undetermined. Looked up from germline, CDR1 is GTSNPN and CDR2 is SVGIG (reference sequence). V shed 4 bases and J shed 2 bases, with 9 bases lying between them. This CDR3 contains 13 residues. For the CDR3, the DNA is TGTGCCTGGAAGGGAGGAGGCAATCAGCCCCAGCATTTT. Its protein is CAWKGGGNQPQHF.

The rearrangement uses TRBV6-1 and TRBJ2-6; 11 nucleotides agree with TRBD1. Trimming cost V 5 bases and J 4 bases; bases outside gene matches: 7. The CDR3 covers 17 residues. The germline gives CDR1 MNHNS, CDR2 SASEGT. This CDR3 is CASSQGQGAPGANVLTF. CDR3 in DNA: TGTGCCAGCAGTCAAGGACAGGGGGCGCCCGGGGCCAACGTCCTGACTTTC.

The table lists this clone with a count of one. The V call is TRBV5-1, the J call TRBJ2-5, with 11 bases matching TRBD1. The tail of the sequence fits TRBJ2-7 better, so the J call may be wrong. Germline CDR1 is SGHRS and CDR2 is YFSETQ. The CDR3 sequence is 15 residues long. CDR3 DNA: TGCGCCAGCAGCCTGGGGACAGGGGGGTCCTACGAGCAGTACTTC. This sequence encodes CASSLGTGGSYEQYF.

The rearrangement links TRBV10-3 to TRBJ1-2; D uncertain. Germline CDR1 ENHRY, CDR2 SYGVKD. V was shortened by 0 bases and J by 0 bases, with 8 bases between the two germline ends. This CDR3 has 15 amino acids. The CDR3 DNA is TGTGCCATCAGTGAGTCGAGGTGGACTAACTATGGCTACACCTTC. This gives the protein CAISESRWTNYGYTF.

The chain couples TRBV5-1 to TRBJ2-1; 10 nucleotides line up with TRBD1. This CDR3 region has 16 residues. Trimming at V came to 3 bases and at J to 1 base, leaving 4 bases not matched to a gene. The germline V gene encodes CDR1 SGHRS and CDR2 YFSETQ. The CDR3 reads CASSSGQGSSYNEQFF. CDR3 DNA sequence: TGCGCCAGCAGCTCGGGACAGGGGAGTTCCTACAATGAGCAGTTCTTC.

The chain links TRBV6-5 to TRBJ1-5; D may be TRBD1 (6 bases). The CDR3 totals 13 residues. The V end was cut by 5 bases, the J end by 6 bases, with 11 bases between. Germline loops: CDR1 MNHEY, CDR2 SVGAGI. CDR3 protein: CASSTGSLQPQHF. CDR3 DNA sequence: TGTGCCAGCAGTACAGGGTCCCTTCAGCCCCAGCATTTT.

J is TRBJ1-5 and V is TRBV30; 7 positions match TRBD1. Germline V CDR1 and CDR2: GTSNPN, SVGIG (reference sequence). CDR3 length: 14 amino acids. V was clipped by 5 bases and J by 6 bases; unmatched bases: 10. The CDR3 nucleotides read TGTGCCTGGGGGGGTCCGACAGGGACTCAGCCCCAGCATTTT. Amino acids: CAWGGPTGTQPQHF. Full variable domain (missing parts from reference TRBV30 and TRBJ1-5): SQTIHQWPATLVQPVGSPLSLECTVEGTSNPNLYWYRQAAGRGLQLLFYSVGIGQISSEVPQNLSASRPQDRQFILSSKKLLLSDSGFYLCAWGGPTGTQPQHFGDGTRLSIL.

The V gene is TRBV2, the J gene TRBJ1-5, with 8 bases fitting TRBD1. V was clipped by 5 bases and J by 3 bases; unmatched bases: 3. This CDR3 comprises 14 residues. Germline V gene sequence: CDR1 SNHLY, CDR2 FYNNEI. The CDR3 loop is CASSYRGDNQPQHF. In DNA, the CDR3 is TGTGCCAGCAGTTACAGGGGGGACAATCAGCCCCAGCATTTT.

This chain joins TRBV5-1 and TRBJ2-3, with 10 bases identical to TRBD2. This CDR3 has 15 amino acids. V gave up 4 bases and J gave up 1 base; unmatched junction bases: 3. CDR1 is SGHRS, CDR2 YFSETQ, per germline. The CDR3 reads CASSALAGGTDTQYF. For the CDR3, the DNA is TGCGCCAGCAGCGCTCTAGCGGGGGGCACAGATACGCAGTATTTT.

This rearrangement joins TRBV5-6 to TRBJ1-1; 8 bases line up with TRBD1. Germline V CDR1 and CDR2: SGHDT, YYEEEE. J lost 2 bases, V lost 1 base, and 1 base had no gene match. The CDR3 extends over 14 amino acids. CDR3 DNA: TGTGCCAGCAGCTTGCAGGGGGCTAACACTGAAGCTTTCTTT. This sequence encodes CASSLQGANTEAFF. Complete variable domain (other parts from reference TRBV5-6 and TRBJ1-1): DAGVTQSPTHLIKTRGQQVTLRCSPKSGHDTVSWYQQALGQGPQFIFQYYEEEERQRGNFPDRFSGHQFPNYSSELNVNALLLGDSALYLCASSLQGANTEAFFGQGTRLTVV.

The V call is TRBV30, the J call TRBJ1-2, with D hard to call. Germline assignment: CDR1 GTSNPN and CDR2 SVGIG (reference sequence). CDR3 length: 15 residues. V was trimmed by 1 base and J by 12 bases, leaving 24 bases between them. The CDR3: CAWSGHDFLSSGHTF. DNA for the CDR3: TGTGCCTGGAGTGGGCATGACTTTCTGTCCTCCGGCCACACCTTC.

The CDR3: CASNPGGLRAMNTEAFF. The CDR3 nucleotides are TGTGCCAGCAACCCGGGGGGACTCAGGGCGATGAACACTGAAGCTTTCTTT. The J gene is TRBJ1-1, the V gene TRBV28, with a weak D call TRBD1 (5 bases). Per the germline V gene, CDR1 is MDHEN and CDR2 is SYDVKM. Trimming stripped 7 bases from V and 0 bases from J, with 21 bases between. There are 17 residues in the CDR3.

The chain couples TRBV4-2 to TRBJ2-7; tentative D call: TRBD2 (5 bases). V was trimmed by 0 bases and J by 2 bases, leaving 14 bases between them. The CDR3 length is 16 residues. The germline V gene has CDR1 LGHNA and CDR2 YNFKEQ. CDR3 nucleotides: TGTGCCAGCAGCCAAGAGGTGGTAGCGAGTCCCTACGAGCAGTACTTC. Encoded protein: CASSQEVVASPYEQYF.

V is TRBV2 and J is TRBJ1-2; TRBD1 matches at 11 bases. The CDR3 has 13 residues. Germline CDR1 and CDR2: SNHLY and FYNNEI. V lost 6 bases to trimming and J lost 8 bases; unmatched junction nucleotides: 5. CDR3 nucleotide sequence: TGTGCCAGCAGGGACAGGGGGCGCGAGGGCTACACCTTC. Protein product: CASRDRGREGYTF.

The rearrangement joins TRBV10-3 to TRBJ2-7; the D gene is possibly TRBD2 (5 bases). The germline V and J ends were trimmed by 4 bases and 5 bases, with 12 bases remaining between them. CDR1 and CDR2 (germline): ENHRY, SYGVKD. The CDR3 is 13 amino acids. CDR3 sequence (DNA): TGTGCCATCAGTGCCGGGGTTGGGAACGAGCAGTACTTC. Amino acids: CAISAGVGNEQYF.

The gene calls are TRBV30 and TRBJ2-7; D gene ambiguous. Trimming shortened V by 2 bases and J by 7 bases, and 9 bases separated the two germline ends. Germline V gives CDR1 GTSNPN, CDR2 SVGIG (reference sequence). The CDR3 runs 11 residues. For the CDR3, the DNA is TGTGCCTGGAGTCGGGCAGGAGAGCAGTACTTC. It is translated as CAWSRAGEQYF.